The 11 T cell receptor beta chains reported below all come from one sample, sequenced in a study of T-cell reconstitution after alpha-beta-depleted transplantation in children. Preparation of the TCRbeta library was carried out with unique molecular identifiers. One entry per CDR3 protein results from TCRdb running MiXCR on the PCR reads. Of 800,000 to 1,000,000 distinct CDR3 sequences listed, about 29% are singletons. This specimen consisted of PBMCs, mostly from graft donor cells, obtained 360 days after TCRalphabeta/CD19-depleted stem cell transplant. These receptors came from a boy in the first two years of life who had a stem cell transplant for SCID, so the T cells may come from the graft donor.

The gene calls are TRBV4-2 and TRBJ1-6, with D perhaps TRBD1 (6 bases). CDR3 length: 13 amino acids. The V end was cut by 5 bases, the J end by 6 bases, with 8 bases between. Germline assignment: CDR1 LGHNA and CDR2 YNFKEQ. Written as DNA, the CDR3 is TGTGCCAGCAGCAAGGGGGGTAATTCACCCCTCCACTTT. It specifies CASSKGGNSPLHF.

The V call is TRBV6-5, the J call TRBJ2-2, with 9 positions matching TRBD2. Trimming at V came to 0 bases and at J to 4 bases, leaving 3 bases not matched to a gene. This CDR3 spans 16 amino acids. The V gene's germline CDR1 is MNHEY and CDR2 SVGAGI. The CDR3 spells CASSYSAGGGTGELFF. CDR3 bases: TGTGCCAGCAGTTACTCAGCGGGGGGCGGCACCGGGGAGCTGTTTTTT.

A few counts support this clonotype. The chain uses TRBV6-5 and TRBJ2-1; 8 bases align to TRBD2. V lost 2 bases, J lost 2 bases, and 2 bases stayed unmatched. Germline V gene lookup returns CDR1 MNHEY and CDR2 SVGAGI. This CDR3 contains 15 residues. The CDR3 loop reads CASSYRGGPYNEQFF. CDR3 in DNA: TGTGCCAGCAGTTACCGGGGGGGCCCCTACAATGAGCAGTTCTTC.

This clonotype came up many times. Germline and junction disagree at one end, which may indicate a read error. The V gene is TRBV5-1, the J gene TRBJ2-7; tentatively, D is TRBD1 or TRBD2 (5 bases each). Per the germline V gene, CDR1 is SGHRS and CDR2 is YFSETQ. The CDR3 spans 13 residues. The CDR3 coding sequence is TGTGCCAGCAGCTCCGGGACCCCCTACGAGCAGTACTTC. Translation: CASSSGTPYEQYF. The full variable domain, with the rest looked up from reference TRBV5-1 and TRBJ2-7, is KAGVTQTPRYLIKTRGQQVTLSCSPISGHRSVSWYQQTPGQGLQFLFEYFSETQRNKGNFPGRFSGRQFSNSRSEMNVSTLELGDSALYLCASSSGTPYEQYFGPGTRLTVT.

The chain joins TRBV29-1 to TRBJ2-1; 8 bases align to TRBD1. This CDR3 spans 13 amino acids. The germline V gene has CDR1 SQVTM and CDR2 ANQGSEA. After removal of 1 base from V and 5 bases from J, the junction contained 1 base not matched to a gene. This CDR3 reads CSVEAGGHNEQFF. CDR3 nucleotide sequence: TGCAGCGTTGAAGCAGGGGGCCACAATGAGCAGTTCTTC.

This chain links TRBV7-9 with TRBJ1-2, with 8 bases lining up with TRBD1. The CDR3 has 14 residues. V lost 5 bases and J lost 1; bases outside the gene matches: 3. From germline, CDR1 is SEHNR and CDR2 FQNEAQ (reference sequence). The CDR3 loop is CASSTGGNNYGYTF. The CDR3 DNA reads as TGTGCCAGCAGCACAGGGGGTAATAACTATGGCTACACCTTC.

The rearrangement uses TRBV6-5 and TRBJ1-2, with D uncertain. Germline loops: CDR1 MNHEY, CDR2 SVGAGI. Trimming removed 0 bases at V and 2 bases at J, with 10 bases between. This CDR3 comprises 15 residues. The CDR3 is CASSYSRATNYGYTF. CDR3 nucleotide sequence: TGTGCCAGCAGTTACTCGAGGGCCACGAACTATGGCTACACCTTC.

This chain joins TRBV24-1 and TRBJ2-3; 14 bases map to TRBD2. The V and J ends lost 3 bases and 2 bases, in that order; junction bases with no gene match: 3. The germline V gene has CDR1 KGHDR and CDR2 SFDVKD. This CDR3 is 17 amino acids long. The CDR3 here is CATSDQGLAGVTDTQYF. In nucleotides, the CDR3 is TGTGCCACCAGTGATCAGGGACTAGCGGGAGTCACAGATACGCAGTATTTT.

This clonotype was counted ten times or more. This chain joins TRBV12-3 or TRBV12-4 and TRBJ2-2; D gene unclear. This CDR3 is built from 13 residues. With 6 bases removed from V and 4 bases from J, the gap between germline ends came to 9 bases. CDR3 loop: CASSPDGTGELFF. The CDR3 DNA sequence: TGTGCCAGCAGCCCGGACGGCACCGGGGAGCTGTTTTTT.

The rearrangement uses TRBV20-1 and TRBJ1-1; 7 bases are a match to TRBD1. The length of the CDR3 is 13 residues. Trimming cost V 6 bases and J 2 bases; bases outside gene matches: 6. Germline V lookup: CDR1 DFQATT, CDR2 SNEGSKA (reference sequence). The CDR3 DNA reads TGCAGTGCCCCGGACAGGACTAACACTGAAGCTTTCTTT. Translating it yields CSAPDRTNTEAFF.

The chain links TRBV11-3 to TRBJ2-3, with D perhaps matching TRBD1 (5 bases). The CDR3 contains 16 residues. The V gene lost 1 base and the J gene lost 3 bases, with 14 bases spanning the gap. Germline values: CDR1 SGHNT, CDR2 YENEEA. The CDR3 region is CASSLGGPGKTDTQYF. CDR3 coding DNA: TGTGCCAGCAGCTTAGGTGGCCCAGGGAAGACAGATACGCAGTATTTT. Filled out from reference TRBV11-3 and TRBJ2-3, the complete variable domain reads EAGVVQSPRYKIIEKKQPVAFWCNPISGHNTLYWYLQNLGQGPELLIRYENEEAVDDSQLPKDRFSAERLKGVDSTLKIQPAELGDSAVYLCASSLGGPGKTDTQYFGPGTRLTVL.